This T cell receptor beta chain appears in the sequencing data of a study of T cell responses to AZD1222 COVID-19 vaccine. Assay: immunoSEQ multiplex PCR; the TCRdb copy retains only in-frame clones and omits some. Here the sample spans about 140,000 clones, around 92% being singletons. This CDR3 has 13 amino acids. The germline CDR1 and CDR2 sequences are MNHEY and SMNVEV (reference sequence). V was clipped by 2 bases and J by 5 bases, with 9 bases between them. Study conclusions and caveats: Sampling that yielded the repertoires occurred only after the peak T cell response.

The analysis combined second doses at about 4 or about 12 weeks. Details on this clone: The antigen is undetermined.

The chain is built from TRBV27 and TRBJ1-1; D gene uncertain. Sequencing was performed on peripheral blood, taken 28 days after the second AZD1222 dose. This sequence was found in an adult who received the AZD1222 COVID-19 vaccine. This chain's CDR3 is CASSLGGTTEAFF. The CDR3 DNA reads TGTGCCAGCAGTTTAGGCGGAACAACTGAAGCTTTCTTT.